The present T cell receptor (beta chain) was sequenced within a study of shared T cell receptors in the human thymus. Here immunoSEQ multiplex PCR was the method, and the copy in TCRdb shows in-frame clones only, minus some. The sample yields around 730,000 clones, approximately 83% seen once. The same data also contributed to another study, on human thymus T cells. That paper notes: Repertoires sampled from thymus and blood appeared biased in V and J gene usage. Thymic repertoires overlap heavily among unrelated individuals, related research has reported.

Specimen: thymocytes. This TCR derives from a girl in the first two years of life with a congenital heart defect.

The CDR3 is CASSLALRGVRETQYF. The DNA of the CDR3 is TGTGCCAGCAGCTTAGCGTTGCGGGGGGTGCGAGAGACCCAGTACTTC. The chain combines TRBV7-9 with TRBJ2-5, with TRBD2 identical over 8 bases. V lost 0 bases and J lost 4; bases outside the gene matches: 7. Germline CDR1 SEHNR, CDR2 FQNEAQ (reference sequence). This CDR3 has 16 amino acids.